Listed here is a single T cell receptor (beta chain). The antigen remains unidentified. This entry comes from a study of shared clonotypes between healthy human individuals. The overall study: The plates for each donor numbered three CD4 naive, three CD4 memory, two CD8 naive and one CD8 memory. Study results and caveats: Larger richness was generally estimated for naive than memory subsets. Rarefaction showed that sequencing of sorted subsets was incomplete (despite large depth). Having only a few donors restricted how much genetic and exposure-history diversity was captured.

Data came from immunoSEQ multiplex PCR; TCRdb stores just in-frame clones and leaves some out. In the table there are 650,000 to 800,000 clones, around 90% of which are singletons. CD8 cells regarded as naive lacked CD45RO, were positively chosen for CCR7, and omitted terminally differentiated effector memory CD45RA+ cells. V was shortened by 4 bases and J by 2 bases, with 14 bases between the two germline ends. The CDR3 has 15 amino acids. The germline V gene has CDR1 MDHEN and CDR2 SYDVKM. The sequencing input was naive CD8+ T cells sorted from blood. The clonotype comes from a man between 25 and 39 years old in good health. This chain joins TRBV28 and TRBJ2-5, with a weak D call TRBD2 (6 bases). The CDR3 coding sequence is TGTGCCAGCAGTTCCCGGGAGACCGCGCAAGAGACCCAGTACTTC. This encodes CASSSRETAQETQYF.